This note documents a single T cell receptor beta chain sequence. How the authors handled the data: It was from reference gene primer amplification that nucleated cell counts were estimated. This table comes from immunoSEQ multiplex PCR, and its TCRdb copy is limited to in-frame clones, with some not included. V, J and clone size derive from that table, while D and trimming were established from the DNA sequence. The sample holds some 260,000 clones, 88% seen once. Seattle cases were enrolled at active infection and followed longitudinally. The data belong to a study of blood T cell repertoires in COVID-19. Looking at the study overall: In each case, the material was cDNA or gDNA derived from T cells, B-cell-depleted T cells, or PBMCs.

V was clipped by 4 bases and J by 4 bases; unmatched bases: 7. The germline V gene has CDR1 SGHVS and CDR2 FQNEAQ. The CDR3 is 15 amino acids. The TCR was taken from a woman in her seventies with COVID-19, enrolled during active disease. Material: peripheral blood. V gene TRBV7-8 combines with J gene TRBJ2-7; 10 bases align to TRBD1. CDR3 region: CASSSNRGQGYEQYF. The CDR3 DNA is TGTGCCAGCAGCTCCAATCGGGGACAGGGGTACGAGCAGTACTTC.